The rows below give T cell receptor beta chains drawn from one sample of a study of response to subunit inactivated influenza vaccine. TCRdb fed the RT-PCR reads into MiXCR, producing one record per CDR3 protein. Altogether around 470,000 distinct CDR3 sequences are present, approximately 7.8% being singletons, with the ten largest covering about an eighth. The sample in question was PBMCs from blood, obtained roughly 24 months after vaccination. These receptors originate from a man between 50 and 70 years old who received an inactivated influenza vaccine. CDR3s include the opening cysteine and the closing phenylalanine or tryptophan. D genes are given only for firm matches. Size tells how often a clone was seen (once, few, many) or the class of an expanded clone, and some rows leave it out.

>many|TRBJ2-2|15|-|TRBV11-1
CASSLGVANTGELFF
TGTGCCAGCAGCTTAGGGGTCGCGAACACCGGGGAGCTGTTTTTT
>many|TRBJ1-2|15|-|TRBV20-1
CSAQNSGRRDYGYTF
TGCAGTGCCCAGAACTCAGGACGTAGAGACTATGGCTACACCTTC
>few|TRBJ1-2|15|TRBD1|TRBV20-1
CSARDLTGDNYGYTF
TGCAGTGCTAGAGATCTGACAGGGGATAACTATGGCTACACCTTC
>-|TRBJ1-2|14|TRBD1|TRBV29-1
CSVEDTGAPYGYTF
TGCAGCGTTGAAGACACAGGGGCCCCCTATGGCTACACCTTC
>few|TRBJ2-7|14|-|TRBV27
CASSLWGSLEEQYF
TGTGCCAGCAGTTTATGGGGCAGTTTAGAAGAGCAGTACTTC
>few|TRBJ2-7|14|TRBD1|TRBV24-1
CATSGDGQAYEQYF
TGTGCCACCAGTGGTGACGGACAGGCCTACGAGCAGTACTTC
>many|TRBJ2-7|14|-|TRBV4-1
CASSQLVFTYEQYF
TGCGCCAGCAGTCAGCTAGTTTTCACCTACGAGCAGTACTTC
>many|TRBJ2-5|14|-|TRBV24-1
CATSGSGFQETQYF
TGTGCCACCAGTGGATCCGGGTTCCAAGAGACCCAGTACTTC
>many|TRBJ2-5|15|TRBD1|TRBV5-1
CASSIRQGVQETQYF
TGCGCCAGCAGCATTAGACAGGGGGTACAAGAGACCCAGTACTTC
>-|TRBJ1-1|13|-|TRBV18
CASSPPGRGEAFF
TGTGCCAGCTCGCCCCCGGGCAGGGGTGAAGCTTTCTTT
>-|TRBJ2-6|15|-|TRBV7-9
CADPPPGSGANVLTF
TGTGCCGACCCTCCTCCGGGTTCTGGGGCCAACGTCCTGACTTTC
>many|TRBJ2-7|14|-|TRBV5-1
CASSPTGTVTYPDF
TGCGCCAGCAGCCCGACTGGGACGGTGACCTACCCCGATTTC
>many|TRBJ2-3|12|-|TRBV6-5
CASRASTDTQYF
TGTGCCAGCAGGGCGAGCACAGATACGCAGTATTTT
>many|TRBJ2-2|13|-|TRBV12-3/TRBV12-4
CASSLREPGELFF
TGTGCCAGCAGTTTAAGGGAACCCGGGGAGCTGTTTTTT
>many|TRBJ2-2|14|-|TRBV29-1
CSVYGRSNTGELFF
TGCAGCGTTTACGGGAGAAGTAACACCGGGGAGCTGTTTTTT
>few|TRBJ2-1|15|-|TRBV4-3
CASSQGKGWAGEQFF
TGCGCCAGCAGCCAAGGGAAGGGTTGGGCAGGTGAGCAGTTCTTC
>few|TRBJ2-1|14|TRBD2|TRBV20-1
CSAQGLALYNEQFF
TGCAGTGCTCAGGGACTAGCGCTGTACAATGAGCAGTTCTTC
>few|TRBJ1-1|16|-|TRBV7-9
CASSTRGGIMNTEAFF
TGTGCCAGCAGCACTCGAGGGGGGATAATGAACACTGAAGCTTTCTTT
>-|TRBJ2-1|13|-|TRBV27
CASSLSVDNEQFF
TGTGCCAGCAGTTTATCAGTAGACAATGAGCAGTTCTTC
>-|TRBJ2-7|17|TRBD2|TRBV4-2
CASSQDRSGAYPGEQYF
TGTGCCAGCAGCCAAGATCGGAGCGGGGCATACCCCGGCGAGCAGTACTTC
>few|TRBJ2-2|16|-|TRBV20-1
CSARDLRPQNTGELFF
TGCAGTGCTAGAGATCTCCGCCCTCAAAACACCGGGGAGCTGTTTTTT
>many|TRBJ2-7|15|-|TRBV5-1
CASSLLGPGTYEQYF
TGCGCCAGCAGCTTGTTGGGACCAGGAACCTACGAGCAGTACTTC
>few|TRBJ2-7|14|-|TRBV20-1
CSAGPGVSGREQYF
TGCAGTGCTGGCCCCGGGGTGTCGGGGCGGGAGCAGTACTTC
>-|TRBJ1-2|13|-|TRBV18
CASSPGWDYGYTF
TGTGCCAGCTCACCAGGGTGGGACTATGGCTACACCTTC
>few|TRBJ2-3|13|-|TRBV10-3
CATWDVGTDTQYF
TGTGCCACTTGGGACGTAGGTACAGATACGCAGTATTTT
>few|TRBJ2-1|13|-|TRBV20-1
CSARTGSYNEQFF
TGCAGTGCCCGGACTGGCTCCTACAATGAGCAGTTCTTC
>-|TRBJ1-2|17|-|TRBV4-2
CASSQDLRGPLSYGYTF
TGTGCCAGCAGCCAAGATCTTAGGGGTCCCCTTTCTTATGGCTACACCTTC
>-|TRBJ1-1|14|TRBD1|TRBV6-2/TRBV6-3
CASKRTGENTEAFF
TGTGCCAGCAAACGGACAGGTGAGAACACTGAAGCTTTCTTT
>-|TRBJ2-3|15|TRBD2|TRBV7-2
CASSLRLAGGDTQYF
TGTGCCAGCAGCTTAAGACTAGCGGGAGGAGATACGCAGTATTTT
>many|TRBJ2-1|13|-|TRBV20-1
CSARVLKAGKEFF
TGCAGTGCTAGAGTCCTAAAGGCAGGGAAAGAGTTCTTC
>few|TRBJ1-5|15|-|TRBV15
CATSRDFMENQPQHF
TGTGCCACCAGCAGAGATTTTATGGAGAATCAGCCCCAGCATTTT
>few|TRBJ1-2|14|TRBD1|TRBV12-3/TRBV12-4
CASSWKDRGSGYTF
TGTGCCAGCAGTTGGAAGGACAGGGGGAGCGGCTACACCTTC
>few|TRBJ2-1|17|-|TRBV6-2/TRBV6-3
CASSYSTGDSSYNEQFF
TGTGCCAGCAGTTACTCAACGGGGGATAGCTCCTACAATGAGCAGTTCTTC
>-|TRBJ1-5|14|TRBD1|TRBV7-9
CASSHGQGSQPQHF
TGTGCCAGCAGCCACGGACAGGGCAGTCAGCCCCAGCATTTT
>-|TRBJ2-5|14|TRBD1|TRBV6-1
CATDWTGGQETQYF
TGTGCCACGGATTGGACAGGGGGCCAAGAGACCCAGTACTTC
>few|TRBJ1-5|15|TRBD1|TRBV5-1
CASSFSDRGYQPQHF
TGCGCCAGCAGCTTTTCCGACAGGGGGTACCAGCCCCAGCATTTT
>few|TRBJ1-6|13|-|TRBV28
CASSLSGLSPLHF
TGTGCCAGCAGTTTGTCGGGGCTGTCACCCCTCCACTTT
>-|TRBJ2-1|20|TRBD2|TRBV6-2/TRBV6-3
CASSYPTSGRAIWASNEQFF
TGTGCCAGCAGTTACCCCACTAGCGGGAGGGCCATCTGGGCTTCCAATGAGCAGTTCTTC
>many|TRBJ1-2|13|TRBD1|TRBV5-6
CASTQTGNYGYTF
TGTGCCAGCACCCAGACAGGGAACTATGGCTACACCTTC
>many|TRBJ2-7|16|TRBD2|TRBV9
CASSVGETSGRGEQYF
TGTGCCAGCAGCGTAGGTGAGACTAGCGGGAGGGGAGAGCAGTACTTC
>-|TRBJ2-7|17|TRBD1|TRBV10-3
CAISESRGQGASYEQYF
TGTGCCATCAGTGAGTCGAGGGGACAGGGGGCGTCCTACGAGCAGTACTTC
>-|TRBJ2-7|16|-|TRBV4-1
CASRLRPGLTPYEQYF
TGCGCCAGCAGGCTCCGCCCGGGTTTGACTCCCTACGAGCAGTACTTC
>-|TRBJ1-2|15|TRBD1|TRBV6-2/TRBV6-3
CASSYLPGQNYGYTF
TGTGCCAGCAGTTACCTCCCGGGACAGAACTATGGCTACACCTTC
>many|TRBJ1-6|14|-|TRBV4-2
CASSQAGRNSPLHF
TGTGCCAGCAGCCAAGCTGGGCGTAATTCACCCCTCCACTTT
>many|TRBJ2-7|15|-|TRBV20-1
CSARDQSTGRDEQYF
TGCAGTGCTAGAGATCAAAGTACAGGGAGGGACGAGCAGTACTTC
>-|TRBJ1-1|14|TRBD1|TRBV20-1
CSAGDRQGSTEAFF
TGCAGTGCTGGGGATAGACAGGGATCGACTGAAGCTTTCTTT
>many|TRBJ1-5|12|-|TRBV19
CASNRPNQPQHF
TGTGCCAGTAACAGGCCGAACCAGCCCCAGCATTTT
>-|TRBJ2-7|15|TRBD1|TRBV3-1
CASSQPRTGGAEQYF
TGTGCCAGCAGCCAACCGCGGACAGGGGGCGCCGAGCAGTACTTC
>-|TRBJ2-3|15|TRBD2|TRBV5-1
CASSASGGGLDTQYF
TGCGCCAGCAGCGCCAGCGGGGGGGGACTAGATACGCAGTATTTT
>many|TRBJ2-5|13|-|TRBV14
CASSQSRQETQYF
TGTGCCAGCAGCCAAAGTAGGCAAGAGACCCAGTACTTC
>many|TRBJ2-1|15|-|TRBV20-1
CSASSTGTWRNEQFF
TGCAGTGCTAGCTCTACCGGGACGTGGAGGAATGAGCAGTTCTTC
>-|TRBJ2-1|14|TRBD1|TRBV5-1
CASSVDRGGNEQFF
TGCGCCAGCAGCGTCGACAGGGGAGGTAATGAGCAGTTCTTC
>few|TRBJ1-2|14|-|TRBV29-1
CSVEDKAAVYGYTF
TGCAGCGTTGAAGACAAGGCCGCAGTCTATGGCTACACCTTC